This TCR beta chain was obtained from a study of OX40 agonist ivuxolimab in advanced cancers. Study context: Three patients, one with hepatocellular carcinoma and two with cutaneous melanoma, responded partially.

Per germline, CDR1 LNHNV and CDR2 YYDKDF (reference sequence). V lost 4 bases to trimming and J lost 8 bases, with 11 bases between them. The CDR3 is 13 amino acids. TCRdb's copy holds only in-frame clones and misses some; the assay was immunoSEQ multiplex PCR. Here the sample spans fewer than 90,000 clones, more than 75% being singletons. The sequences come from CD4+ or CD8+ T cells sorted from blood, collected in a trial of the OX40 agonist ivuxolimab. The V gene is TRBV15, the J gene TRBJ2-2; D is unresolved. The sequence was obtained from an adult with an advanced solid tumor such as melanoma, head and neck, liver or kidney cancer. The DNA of the CDR3 is TGTGCCACCAGCAATTTCCCAGAGGGGGAGCTGTTTTTT. Translation gives CATSNFPEGELFF.